The 20 T cell receptor beta chains reported below all come from one sample, sequenced in a study of identifying expanded T cells in peripheral blood. Sequencing used immunoSEQ multiplex PCR; TCRdb keeps in-frame clones, though not all of them. The sample consists of about 89,000 clones, about 90% of them appearing once. Sequences were obtained from blood. These receptors were obtained from a person aged 18 to 75 in good health.

The chain uses TRBV4-3 and TRBJ1-1; D perhaps matches TRBD1 (6 bases). This CDR3 has 15 amino acids. The V end was cut by 5 bases, the J end by 0 bases, with 13 bases between. The germline gives CDR1 LGHNA, CDR2 YSLEER. CDR3 bases: TGCGCCAGCAGCGTAGGGGGTCACATGAACACTGAAGCTTTCTTT. It specifies CASSVGGHMNTEAFF.

The chain is built from TRBV5-4 and TRBJ1-1, with D hard to call. Germline V CDR1 and CDR2: SGHNT, YYREEE (reference sequence). The CDR3 has 13 residues. The germline V and J ends were trimmed by 0 bases and 8 bases, with 11 bases remaining between them. In DNA, the CDR3 is TGTGCCAGCAGCTTGGCGGTGGGGATGGAAGCTTTCTTT. It translates to CASSLAVGMEAFF.

This clone showed up just once. The chain combines TRBV7-2 with TRBJ1-1, with D unresolved. V shed 5 bases and J shed 4 bases, with 11 bases lying between them. Germline CDR1 SGHTA, CDR2 FQGNSA. The CDR3 contains 13 residues. CDR3 DNA: TGTGCCAGCAGCGTGACCAGGAGCACTGAAGCTTTCTTT. Encoded protein: CASSVTRSTEAFF.

This clone was counted a few times. The chain carries TRBV5-8 and TRBJ1-5; the D gene is possibly TRBD1 (6 bases). The CDR3 covers 15 residues. V was trimmed by 4 bases and J by 3 bases, leaving 14 bases between them. The germline gives CDR1 SGHTS, CDR2 YDEGEE. CDR3 sequence: CASSPGQKINQPQHF. The CDR3 DNA sequence: TGTGCCAGCAGCCCGGGACAAAAGATCAATCAGCCCCAGCATTTT.

V and J are TRBV4-1 and TRBJ1-2; no reliable D call. Germline CDR1 reads MGHRA; CDR2 reads YSYEKL. V was cut by 1 base and J by 4 bases, with 13 bases left in between. This CDR3 comprises 15 residues. CDR3: CASSQAQQVGYGYTF. Here the CDR3 DNA reads TGCGCCAGCAGCCAAGCCCAGCAGGTGGGCTATGGCTACACCTTC.

J is TRBJ1-3 and V is TRBV6-5; D is unresolved. Trimming left V 6 bases short and J 4 bases short, with 7 bases between. Germline CDR1 MNHEY, CDR2 SVGAGI. CDR3 length: 12 amino acids. The CDR3 loop is CASSLPGNTIYF. CDR3 nucleotides: TGTGCCAGCAGCTTACCCGGAAACACCATATATTTT.

V and J are TRBV11-2 and TRBJ1-1; maybe TRBD1 (6 bases). CDR1 is SGHAT, CDR2 FQNNGV, per germline. The CDR3 extends over 17 amino acids. V was cut by 5 bases and J by 0 bases, with 19 bases left in between. The CDR3 coding sequence is TGTGCCAGCAGCCCGAGGGGACACCCCGGTATGAACACTGAAGCTTTCTTT. Amino acid sequence: CASSPRGHPGMNTEAFF. The whole variable domain, filled in from reference TRBV11-2 and TRBJ1-1, reads EAGVAQSPRYKIIEKRQSVAFWCNPISGHATLYWYQQILGQGPKLLIQFQNNGVVDDSQLPKDRFSAERLKGVDSTLKIQPAKLEDSAVYLCASSPRGHPGMNTEAFFGQGTRLTVV.

The CDR3 region is CASSEAYSNQPQHF. Written as DNA, the CDR3 is TGCGCCAGCAGCGAGGCATATAGCAATCAGCCCCAGCATTTT. The chain joins TRBV4-1 to TRBJ1-5, with unresolved D. This CDR3 has 14 residues. V lost 5 bases and J 0 bases, leaving 8 bases between the germline ends. CDR1 and CDR2 from the germline V gene are MGHRA and YSYEKL.

This clone occurred once. This chain uses TRBV5-1 with TRBJ2-2; possible D gene TRBD2, 6 bases. Germline lookup yields CDR1 SGHRS and CDR2 YFSETQ. Trimming stripped 4 bases from V and 1 base from J, with 11 bases between. The CDR3 length is 15 residues. CDR3 nucleotides: TGCGCCAGCAGCGCGGGACCCCGGAACACCGGGGAGCTGTTTTTT. This codes for CASSAGPRNTGELFF.

The V and J genes are TRBV7-6 and TRBJ1-1; 7 bases line up with TRBD1. CDR3 size: 15 residues. Trimming removed 1 base from V and 1 base from J; junction bases left unmatched: 3. The germline V gene encodes CDR1 SGHVS and CDR2 FNYEAQ. Written as DNA, the CDR3 is TGTGCCAGCAGCTTAGGTTGGACAGGGAACACTGAAGCTTTCTTT. Its protein is CASSLGWTGNTEAFF.

The rearrangement joins TRBV7-9 to TRBJ2-2; D is unclear. The CDR3 runs 15 residues. Trimming left V 5 bases short and J 7 bases short, with 17 bases between. Germline assignment: CDR1 SEHNR and CDR2 FQNEAQ (reference sequence). The CDR3 loop is CASSGKGSSLGELFF. CDR3 coding DNA: TGTGCCAGCAGCGGGAAAGGGTCAAGTCTCGGGGAGCTGTTTTTT.

This clone was seen only once. This rearrangement joins TRBV7-9 to TRBJ1-1, with D hard to call. CDR1 is SEHNR and CDR2 is FQNEAQ in the germline V gene (reference sequence). CDR3 size: 12 residues. The V end was cut by 7 bases, the J end by 3 bases, with 9 bases between. CDR3 protein: CASTPRHTEAFF. The CDR3 coding sequence is TGTGCCAGCACCCCGCGTCACACTGAAGCTTTCTTT.

The DNA of the CDR3 is TGCGCCAGCAGCTTGACAGGGGGCTTGAACACCGGGGAGCTGTTTTTT. Its protein product is CASSLTGGLNTGELFF. The chain uses TRBV5-1 and TRBJ2-2, with 9 bases matching TRBD1. The CDR3 has 16 residues. Germline trimming cut 1 base from V and 1 base from J; bases unmatched to any gene: 2. Germline V CDR1 and CDR2: SGHRS, YFSETQ.

In its sample, this clone was seen a few times. This chain joins TRBV4-3 and TRBJ2-3, with D maybe TRBD2 (6 bases). The V end lost 0 bases, the J end lost 2 bases, and 27 bases lay between the germline ends. The CDR3 contains 21 residues. Germline V gene lookup returns CDR1 LGHNA and CDR2 YSLEER. Here the CDR3 reads CASSQDPASYVGGSATDTQYF. The CDR3 coding sequence is TGCGCCAGCAGCCAAGACCCCGCTAGTTATGTTGGGGGGTCAGCCACAGATACGCAGTATTTT.

The rearrangement links TRBV6-6 to TRBJ2-7; 7 positions agree with TRBD1. From germline, CDR1 is MNHNY and CDR2 SVGAGI (reference sequence). CDR3 length: 14 amino acids. The ends lost 4 bases at V and 4 bases at J; junction bases unmatched: 7. The CDR3 is CASSFLDRVYEQYF. CDR3 coding DNA: TGTGCCAGCAGTTTCCTCGACAGGGTATACGAGCAGTACTTC.

The V call is TRBV7-9, the J call TRBJ1-1; tentatively, D is TRBD1 (6 bases). Trimming took 5 bases from V and 5 from J, leaving 12 bases between them. The CDR3 loop spans 13 amino acids. Germline CDR1 SEHNR, CDR2 FQNEAQ (reference sequence). In DNA, the CDR3 is TGTGCCAGCAGCGAACCAGGGGAAACTGAAGCTTTCTTT. Protein product: CASSEPGETEAFF. The complete variable domain, with remaining parts taken from reference TRBV7-9 and TRBJ1-1, reads DTGVSQNPRHKITKRGQNVTFRCDPISEHNRLYWYRQTLGQGPEFLTYFQNEAQLEKSRLLSDRFSAERPKGSFSTLEIQRTEQGDSAMYLCASSEPGETEAFFGQGTRLTVV.

The chain employs TRBV18 and TRBJ2-5; D ambiguous. The CDR3 consists of 13 residues. CDR1 is KGHSH, CDR2 LQKENI, per germline. Trimming pared 3 bases from V and 0 bases from J, leaving 5 bases between. The CDR3 region has the DNA TGTGCCAGCTCACCGGGGTACCAAGAGACCCAGTACTTC. Translated: CASSPGYQETQYF.

The chain is built from TRBV30 and TRBJ2-7; D ambiguous. CDR1 GTSNPN and CDR2 SVGIG come from the germline V gene (reference sequence). V was clipped by 0 bases and J by 3 bases, with 6 bases between them. The length of the CDR3 is 12 residues. The CDR3: CAWSVSGYEQYF. DNA for the CDR3: TGTGCCTGGAGTGTATCCGGCTACGAGCAGTACTTC. Looking up the rest from reference TRBV30 and TRBJ2-7 gives the full variable domain: SQTIHQWPATLVQPVGSPLSLECTVEGTSNPNLYWYRQAAGRGLQLLFYSVGIGQISSEVPQNLSASRPQDRQFILSSKKLLLSDSGFYLCAWSVSGYEQYFGPGTRLTVT.

The CDR3 loop reads CASSEIRGTLNSPLHF. The CDR3 DNA sequence: TGTGCCAGCAGTGAAATTAGGGGGACACTTAATTCACCCCTCCACTTT. The rearrangement links TRBV6-1 to TRBJ1-6; D may be TRBD1 (6 bases). Per germline, CDR1 MNHNS and CDR2 SASEGT. There are 16 residues in the CDR3. V lost 2 bases and J 6 bases, leaving 14 bases between the germline ends.

The chain carries TRBV16 and TRBJ2-5, with D hard to call. From germline, CDR1 is KGHSY and CDR2 FQNENV. The CDR3 consists of 12 residues. V lost 0 bases, J lost 5 bases, and 4 bases lay in between. The CDR3 sequence: CASSQSRETQYF. The CDR3 coding sequence is TGTGCCAGCAGCCAATCCCGGGAGACCCAGTACTTC.